What follows is one TCR beta chain and its context. Its antigen is not identified. There are 15 residues in the CDR3. V lost 6 bases and J lost 7, with 19 bases in between. CDR1 SGDLS and CDR2 YYNGEE come from the germline V gene. Assay used: immunoSEQ multiplex PCR; TCRdb lists only in-frame clones, some missing. The sample yields tens of thousands of clones, about four fifths seen once. This record comes from a study of T cell responses to AZD1222 COVID-19 vaccine. General study findings and limits: Donors were largely white British and mainly female; clonal diversity was possibly underestimated. A reported finding is that nearly half of spike-specific TCRs target unmutated variant regions.

The sequenced sample was peripheral blood, obtained on day 0 of AZD1222 vaccination. The sequence came from an adult in good health. V usage is TRBV9 and J usage is TRBJ2-2, with D tentatively TRBD2 (7 bases). DNA for the CDR3: TGTGCCAGCAACATAGGGGGGGTTCTACACGGGGAGCTGTTTTTT. Translated, it gives CASNIGGVLHGELFF.